The 2 T cell receptor beta chains given below trace back to one sample, sequenced in a study of tumor-infiltrating lymphocytes in primary liver carcinoma. Priming with a constant-region primer yielded TCR beta cDNA from 500 ng total RNA. Nested multiplex PCR, run for three rounds with slightly modified ARM-PCR, yielded TCR beta libraries. Rounds one and two of PCR, each of 10 cycles, were primed with TRBV1-TRBV30 forward primers and a C-beta reverse primer. MiXCR was run by TCRdb on the multiplex PCR reads, yielding one entry per CDR3 protein. The sample consists of about 310,000 distinct CDR3 sequences, about 50% of them appearing once. Germline DNA was also extracted, and blood RNA derived from unsorted whole blood. Sequencing was done on a sample of peripheral blood. The source of these receptors is a woman between 25 and 40 years old with primary liver carcinoma and hepatitis B virus infection.

The genes are TRBV18 and TRBJ1-2; 12 nucleotides line up with TRBD1. CDR3 length: 14 amino acids. Germline CDR1 is KGHSH and CDR2 is LQKENI. Trimming removed 6 bases from V and 6 bases from J; junction bases left unmatched: 5. CDR3 sequence reads: CASSQGTGGDGYTF. The CDR3 nucleotides read TGTGCCAGCTCCCAAGGGACAGGGGGCGATGGCTACACCTTC. The complete variable domain, with remaining parts taken from reference TRBV18 and TRBJ1-2, reads NAGVMQNPRHLVRRRGQEARLRCSPMKGHSHVYWYRQLPEEGLKFMVYLQKENIIDESGMPKERFSAEFPKEGPSILRIQQVVRGDSAAYFCASSQGTGGDGYTFGSGTRLTVV.

In its sample, this clonotype was seen many times. V is TRBV6-5 and J is TRBJ1-1; 9 bases map to TRBD1. V shed 6 bases, J shed 0 bases, and the junction held 8 bases outside the gene matches. This CDR3 has 16 amino acids. Germline lookup yields CDR1 MNHEY and CDR2 SVGAGI. The CDR3 DNA is TGTGCCAGCAGACCCGGGACAGGGCGAATGAACACTGAAGCTTTCTTT. The encoded protein is CASRPGTGRMNTEAFF.